The 26 T cell receptor beta chains reported below all come from one sample, sequenced in a study of blood T cell repertoires in COVID-19 (dated by TCRdb to about 2020). Libraries were made using the immunoSEQ multiplex PCR assay. Sourced from immuneACCESS, this table was stored by TCRdb with only in-frame sequences that have V and J called. A share of the clones is absent; for the studies checked, an unresolved V gene accounts for under half, and the remainder has no known explanation. The sample table lists about 260,000 clones, 75% to 90% of them with a count of one. The ten largest clonotypes hold about 2% of the sample. The sequenced material came from peripheral blood. The receptors come from a woman aged 50 to 65 who had recovered from COVID-19.

V usage is TRBV28 and J usage is TRBJ2-7; tentative D call: TRBD2 (5 bases). CDR1 and CDR2 from the germline V gene are MDHEN and SYDVKM. This CDR3 has 14 residues. V lost 7 bases, J lost 12 bases, and 25 bases lay in between. CDR3 sequence: CASIAAAPGSKAYF. CDR3 nucleotide sequence: TGTGCCAGCATCGCGGCCGCTCCGGGGTCGAAGGCGTACTTC.

J is TRBJ2-1 and V is TRBV7-3; 7 positions agree with TRBD1. Trimming at V came to 3 bases and at J to 6 bases, leaving 2 bases not matched to a gene. Germline-derived CDR1 and CDR2 are SGHTA and FQGTGA. The CDR3 has 13 residues. The chain's CDR3 is CASSFQGVNEQFF. DNA of the CDR3: TGTGCCAGCAGCTTCCAGGGGGTCAATGAGCAGTTCTTC.

The chain combines TRBV6-5 with TRBJ1-6; possibly TRBD1 for D (6 bases). The CDR3 has 15 amino acids. Per the germline V gene, CDR1 is MNHEY and CDR2 is SVGAGI. V was trimmed by 4 bases and J by 8 bases, leaving 15 bases between them. In nucleotides, the CDR3 is TGTGCCAGCAGTTCCGGGGACGGGGGGCATTCACCCCTCCACTTT. Protein: CASSSGDGGHSPLHF.

The genes are TRBV15 and TRBJ1-1, with D possibly matching TRBD1 (5 bases). The V and J ends lost 7 bases and 3 bases respectively, with 12 bases between them. The CDR3 is made up of 13 amino acids. The germline CDR1 and CDR2 sequences are LNHNV and YYDKDF (reference sequence). In DNA form, the CDR3 reads TGTGCCACCACCGGGGGGAGACACACTGAAGCTTTCTTT. Translating it yields CATTGGRHTEAFF.

The chain carries TRBV20-1 and TRBJ1-4; D is unresolved. The CDR3 runs to 11 residues. Per the germline V gene, CDR1 is DFQATT and CDR2 is SNEGSKA (reference sequence). The V gene lost 7 bases and the J gene lost 7 bases, with 10 bases spanning the gap. The CDR3 DNA follows: TGCAGTGGCGGTTCTAGTGAAAAACTGTTTTTT. Translated: CSGGSSEKLFF.

The V call is TRBV20-1, the J call TRBJ2-7, with D perhaps TRBD2 (6 bases). In germline, CDR1 is DFQATT, CDR2 SNEGSKA (reference sequence). This CDR3 is built from 15 residues. The V end was cut by 3 bases, the J end by 7 bases, with 22 bases between. This CDR3 reads CSASKVQGGLGEQYF. Here the CDR3 DNA reads TGCAGTGCTAGTAAGGTTCAGGGAGGACTGGGGGAGCAGTACTTC.

The chain recombines TRBV28 with TRBJ2-3, with a possible D match to TRBD2 (6 bases). Germline assignment: CDR1 MDHEN and CDR2 SYDVKM. The CDR3 length is 15 residues. Trimming left V 2 bases short and J 2 bases short, with 11 bases between. CDR3 coding DNA: TGTGCCAGCAGTTTAGCGGGACCCCACACAGATACGCAGTATTTT. Protein product: CASSLAGPHTDTQYF.

Only a few counts were recorded for this clone. V is TRBV29-1 and J is TRBJ1-1; D may be TRBD1 (5 bases). This CDR3 spans 11 amino acids. Trimming removed 8 bases at V and 8 bases at J, with 15 bases between. Germline CDR1 and CDR2: SQVTM and ANQGSEA. The CDR3 region is CSIWTGLEAFF. The CDR3 DNA reads as TGCAGCATTTGGACGGGACTGGAAGCTTTCTTT.

The gene calls are TRBV9 and TRBJ1-4; maybe TRBD1 (6 bases). Trimming stripped 3 bases from V and 3 bases from J, with 9 bases between. Germline V gene data show CDR1 as SGDLS and CDR2 as YYNGEE. This CDR3 has 14 residues. The CDR3 nucleotides are TGTGCCAGCAGCGACGGGACATCTAATGAAAAACTGTTTTTT. Protein: CASSDGTSNEKLFF.

The chain couples TRBV5-1 to TRBJ1-1; 11 bases are a match to TRBD1. The ends lost 2 bases at V and 5 bases at J; junction bases unmatched: 2. CDR3 size: 14 residues. CDR1 is SGHRS and CDR2 is YFSETQ in the germline V gene. The CDR3 DNA reads as TGCGCCAGCAGCTTCGGGACAGGGGGAACTGAAGCTTTCTTT. Residues: CASSFGTGGTEAFF. The full variable domain, in which reference TRBV5-1 and TRBJ1-1 provide the parts outside the CDR3, is KAGVTQTPRYLIKTRGQQVTLSCSPISGHRSVSWYQQTPGQGLQFLFEYFSETQRNKGNFPGRFSGRQFSNSRSEMNVSTLELGDSALYLCASSFGTGGTEAFFGQGTRLTVV.

This chain links TRBV19 with TRBJ2-1; no clear D gene. The CDR3 consists of 17 residues. Germline values: CDR1 LNHDA, CDR2 SQIVND (reference sequence). With 2 bases removed from V and 4 bases from J, the gap between germline ends came to 18 bases. The CDR3 protein is CASSIIRVSHYYNEQFF. DNA for the CDR3: TGTGCCAGTAGTATAATACGTGTCTCACACTATTACAATGAGCAGTTCTTC.

This clone was counted between two and nine times. This chain joins TRBV6-5 and TRBJ1-5; a weak D match, TRBD1 (5 bases). Germline CDR1 is MNHEY and CDR2 is SVGAGI. V lost 5 bases and J 6 bases, leaving 14 bases between the germline ends. The CDR3 has 14 amino acids. CDR3 in DNA: TGTGCCAGCAGTCCACGACAGTTTACTCAGCCCCAGCATTTT. This codes for CASSPRQFTQPQHF.

With respect to this clone: One end of the junction fails to match germline, which may point to a read error. The V call is TRBV27, the J call TRBJ1-1; 9 bases are shared with TRBD1. Germline values: CDR1 MNHEY, CDR2 SMNVEV (reference sequence). The length of the CDR3 is 12 residues. As DNA, the CDR3 is TGTGCCAGCAGTCCCGGGACAGGGAGGCGGTACTTT. It codes for CASSPGTGRRYF.

The chain combines TRBV24-1 with TRBJ2-1, with D hard to call. Germline V gene sequence: CDR1 KGHDR, CDR2 SFDVKD. V shed 1 base and J shed 6 bases, with 3 bases lying between them. The CDR3 has 12 amino acids. CDR3 region: CATSDFSNEQFF. For the CDR3, the DNA is TGTGCCACCAGTGATTTTAGCAATGAGCAGTTCTTC.

This clone was counted only a few times. This chain joins TRBV13 and TRBJ1-1, with 9 bases that match TRBD1. The CDR3 sequence is 17 residues long. Germline V CDR1 and CDR2: PRHDT, FYEKMQ (reference sequence). J lost 0 bases, V lost 3 bases, and 8 bases had no gene match. The CDR3 sequence: CASSLENRGRLNTEAFF. CDR3 sequence (DNA): TGTGCCAGCAGCTTGGAGAACAGGGGGCGATTGAACACTGAAGCTTTCTTT.

Ten or more counts support this clone. Relative to the germline gene, one junction end is altered; a read error may explain this. The chain joins TRBV29-1 to TRBJ2-2; D might be TRBD1 (6 bases). The CDR3 consists of 13 residues. Germline V gene data show CDR1 as SQVTM and CDR2 as ANQGSEA. The CDR3 nucleotides read TGCAGCGGTGAAAGGGGGTACACCGGGGAGCTGTTTTTT. Translating it yields CSGERGYTGELFF.

This clone appeared a single time. This chain uses TRBV5-1 with TRBJ2-3, with a possible D match to TRBD2 (6 bases). The CDR3 is made up of 14 amino acids. Trimming removed 0 bases at V and 5 bases at J, with 10 bases between. Germline-derived CDR1 and CDR2 are SGHRS and YFSETQ. The CDR3: CASSLAGVEDTQYF. For the CDR3, the DNA is TGCGCCAGCAGCTTGGCGGGAGTTGAAGATACGCAGTATTTT. Full variable domain (missing parts from reference TRBV5-1 and TRBJ2-3): KAGVTQTPRYLIKTRGQQVTLSCSPISGHRSVSWYQQTPGQGLQFLFEYFSETQRNKGNFPGRFSGRQFSNSRSEMNVSTLELGDSALYLCASSLAGVEDTQYFGPGTRLTVL.

The chain joins TRBV5-4 to TRBJ2-1; TRBD1 might be the D (6 bases). CDR1 SGHNT and CDR2 YYREEE come from the germline V gene (reference sequence). The CDR3 covers 17 residues. V was trimmed by 0 bases and J by 0 bases, leaving 13 bases between them. CDR3 DNA: TGTGCCAGCAGCTTGGGGGACACAGGGAGCTCCTACAATGAGCAGTTCTTC. Translated, it gives CASSLGDTGSSYNEQFF.

CDR3 sequence reads: CASHGDRGLGETQYF. The CDR3 DNA is TGTGCCAGCCACGGGGACAGGGGATTGGGAGAGACCCAGTACTTC. The genes are TRBV2 and TRBJ2-5; the match to TRBD1 covers 10 bases. The germline V gene encodes CDR1 SNHLY and CDR2 FYNNEI. The CDR3 extends over 15 amino acids. With V trimmed by 8 bases and J by 4 bases, 10 bases remained unmatched.

V is TRBV4-1 and J is TRBJ2-1; tentatively, D is TRBD1 (5 bases). The CDR3 covers 16 residues. CDR1 is MGHRA and CDR2 is YSYEKL in the germline V gene. Trimming removed 0 bases at V and 6 bases at J, with 15 bases between. CDR3: CASSQESTVQFNEQFF. CDR3 nucleotides: TGCGCCAGCAGCCAAGAATCGACAGTCCAATTCAATGAGCAGTTCTTC.

The genes are TRBV10-1 and TRBJ1-3, with 8 bases aligning to TRBD1. J was trimmed by 3 bases and V by 7 bases; bases with no gene match: 20. Germline V gene data show CDR1 as WNHNN and CDR2 as SYGVQD (reference sequence). The CDR3 length is 19 residues. This CDR3 is CASTTFWTGRSLLGNTIYF. The CDR3 bases are TGCGCCAGCACCACCTTTTGGACAGGGCGATCCCTCCTTGGAAACACCATATATTTT.

The chain recombines TRBV19 with TRBJ1-6; perhaps TRBD1 as D (5 bases). This CDR3 has 13 residues. The V end was cut by 6 bases, the J end by 15 bases, with 18 bases between. Germline CDR1 is LNHDA and CDR2 is SQIVND (reference sequence). CDR3 residues: CASRTPGGPGLHF. The CDR3 nucleotides are TGTGCCAGTAGAACTCCCGGGGGACCGGGCCTCCACTTT.

The chain joins TRBV7-2 to TRBJ2-1; 14 nucleotides align to TRBD2. Germline V CDR1 and CDR2: SGHTA, FQGNSA. Germline trimming cut 5 bases from V and 5 bases from J; bases unmatched to any gene: 5. CDR3 length: 16 amino acids. The CDR3, as DNA: TGTGCCAGCAGCAACCTGGGACTAGCGGGAGACAATGAGCAGTTCTTC. It specifies CASSNLGLAGDNEQFF.

The V call is TRBV14, the J call TRBJ1-1; TRBD1 is a possible D gene (5 bases). The CDR3 runs to 17 residues. Between the trimmed V and J ends, which lost 1 base and 4 bases, there was a span of 19 bases. Germline V gene lookup returns CDR1 SGHDN and CDR2 FVKESK. CDR3 in DNA: TGTGCCAGCAGCCAAGCCAGGGCAGGATGGGCAAGCACTGAAGCTTTCTTT. It translates to CASSQARAGWASTEAFF.

This clone was recorded only once. The chain carries TRBV28 and TRBJ1-2; D is perhaps TRBD1 (5 bases). CDR1 is MDHEN, CDR2 SYDVKM, per germline. The CDR3 totals 13 residues. DNA of the CDR3: TGTTCGTCGGGGACTCAACTTAACTATGGCTACACCTTC. Translating gives CSSGTQLNYGYTF.

The J gene is TRBJ2-2, the V gene TRBV19, with D perhaps matching TRBD1 (6 bases). V dropped 3 bases and J dropped 6 bases, with 20 bases sitting between them. Germline-derived CDR1 and CDR2 are LNHDA and SQIVND (reference sequence). The CDR3 is made up of 17 amino acids. The DNA for the CDR3 is TGTGCCAGTAGTATCGCCTTCGTGGGGGCGCGGGCCGGGGAGCTGTTTTTT. It specifies CASSIAFVGARAGELFF.